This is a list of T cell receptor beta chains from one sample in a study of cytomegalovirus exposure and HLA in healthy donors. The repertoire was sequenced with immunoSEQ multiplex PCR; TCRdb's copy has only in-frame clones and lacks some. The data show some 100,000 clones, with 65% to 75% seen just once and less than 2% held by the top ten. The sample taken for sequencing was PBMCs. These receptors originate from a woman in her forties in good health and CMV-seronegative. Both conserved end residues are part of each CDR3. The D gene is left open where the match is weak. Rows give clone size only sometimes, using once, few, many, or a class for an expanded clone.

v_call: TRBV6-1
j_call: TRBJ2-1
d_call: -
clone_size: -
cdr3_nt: TGTGCCAGCAGTGAAGGGGGCTACCACCTAAGCTCCTACAATGAGCAGTTCTTC
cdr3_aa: CASSEGGYHLSSYNEQFF

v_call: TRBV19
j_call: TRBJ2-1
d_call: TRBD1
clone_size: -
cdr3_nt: TGTGCCAGTACCGATGGACAGGGGGCTTACAATGAGCAGTTCTTC
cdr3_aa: CASTDGQGAYNEQFF

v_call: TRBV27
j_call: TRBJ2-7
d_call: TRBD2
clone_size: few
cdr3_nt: TGTGCCAGCAGTTTAAAGCCCCTAACGAAGCGGGGTACGTACGAGCAGTACTTC
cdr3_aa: CASSLKPLTKRGTYEQYF

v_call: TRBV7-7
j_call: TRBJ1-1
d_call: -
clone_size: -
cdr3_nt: TGTGCTAGCAGCTTGGACGCAGGGCCCGACACTGAAGCTTTCTTT
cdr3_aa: CASSLDAGPDTEAFF

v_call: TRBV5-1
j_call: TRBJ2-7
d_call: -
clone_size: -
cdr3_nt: TGCGCCAGCAGCCCGGACAGATACGAGCAGTACTTC
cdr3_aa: CASSPDRYEQYF

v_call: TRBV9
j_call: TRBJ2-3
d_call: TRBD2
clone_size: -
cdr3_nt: TGTGCCAGCAGCGTAGGTTCCAGGACTAGCACCTCTAGCACAGATACGCAGTATTTT
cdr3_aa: CASSVGSRTSTSSTDTQYF

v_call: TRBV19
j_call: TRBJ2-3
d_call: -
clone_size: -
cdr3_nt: TGTGCCAGTAGTATTGCTGACAACACAGATACGCAGTATTTT
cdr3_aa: CASSIADNTDTQYF

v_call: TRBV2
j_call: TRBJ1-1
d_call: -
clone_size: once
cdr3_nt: TGTGCCAGCAGTGGACGTCAGGGCGCGGGGGCCACTGAAGCTTTCTTT
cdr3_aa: CASSGRQGAGATEAFF

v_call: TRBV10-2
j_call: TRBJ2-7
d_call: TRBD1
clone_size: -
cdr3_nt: TGCGCCAGCAGGGAACAGGGGCCCTACGAGCAGTACTTC
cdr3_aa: CASREQGPYEQYF

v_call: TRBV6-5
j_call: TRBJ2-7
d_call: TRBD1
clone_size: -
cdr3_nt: TGTGCCACCCTAAGACGACAGGGGGGCAACGAGCAGTACTTC
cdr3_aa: CATLRRQGGNEQYF

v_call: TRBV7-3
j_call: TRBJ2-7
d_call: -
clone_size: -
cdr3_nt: TGTGCCAGCAGCTTAACGTCCGCGGTTGGAAGCGAGCAGTACTTC
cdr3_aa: CASSLTSAVGSEQYF

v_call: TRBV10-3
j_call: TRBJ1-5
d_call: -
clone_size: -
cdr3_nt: TGTGCCATCAGTGATGGGAGCGGGAGCAATCAGCCCCAGCATTTT
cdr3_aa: CAISDGSGSNQPQHF

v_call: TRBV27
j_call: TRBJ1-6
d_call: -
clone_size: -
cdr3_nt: TGTGCCAGCAGGGGGTCAGGGAATTCACCCCTCCACTTT
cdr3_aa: CASRGSGNSPLHF

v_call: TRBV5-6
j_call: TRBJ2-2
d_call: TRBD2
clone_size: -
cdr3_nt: TGTGCCAGCAGCACATCGACTAGCGGGGTTCGTCGGGAGCTGTTTTTT
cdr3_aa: CASSTSTSGVRRELFF

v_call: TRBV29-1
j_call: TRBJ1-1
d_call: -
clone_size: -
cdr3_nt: TGCAGCGTTGAAGGGTTGGGGCTCGCTGAAGCTTTCTTT
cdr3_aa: CSVEGLGLAEAFF

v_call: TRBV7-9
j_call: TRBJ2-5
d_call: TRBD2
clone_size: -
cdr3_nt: TGTGCCAGCAGCTTTGCGGGGGTCCTCGAGACCCAGTACTTC
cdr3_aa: CASSFAGVLETQYF

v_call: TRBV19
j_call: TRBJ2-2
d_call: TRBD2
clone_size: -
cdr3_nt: TGTGCCAGTAGCCGACACAGGACTAGCGGGCCGACGAACACCGGGGAGCTGTTTTTT
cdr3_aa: CASSRHRTSGPTNTGELFF

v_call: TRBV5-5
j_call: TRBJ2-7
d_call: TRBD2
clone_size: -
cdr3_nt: TGTGCCAGCAGCTTGCGTGGGACTAGCGGGAATTGGCGGTACTTC
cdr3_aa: CASSLRGTSGNWRYF

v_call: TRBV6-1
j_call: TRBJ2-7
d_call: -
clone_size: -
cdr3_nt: TGTGCCACCGCCTACCCGGACATTAACTACGAGCAGTACTTC
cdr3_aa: CATAYPDINYEQYF

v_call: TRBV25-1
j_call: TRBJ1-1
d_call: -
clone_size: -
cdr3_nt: TGTGCCAGCAGTGAAACCGGACAGTTGAACACTGAAGCTTTCTTT
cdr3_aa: CASSETGQLNTEAFF

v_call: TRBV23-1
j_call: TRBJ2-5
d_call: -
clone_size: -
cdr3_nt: TGCGCCAGCATTGCGAAAGAGACCCAGTACTTC
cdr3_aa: CASIAKETQYF

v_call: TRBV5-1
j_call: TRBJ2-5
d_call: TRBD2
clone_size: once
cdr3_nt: TGCGCCAGCAGCCTAACGGGAGGGCGGGTATTGCAAGAGACCCAGTACTTC
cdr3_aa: CASSLTGGRVLQETQYF

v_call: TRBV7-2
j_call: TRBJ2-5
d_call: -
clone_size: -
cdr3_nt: TGTGCCAGCACCTCCAGGGGTGAAGAGACCCAGTACTTC
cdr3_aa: CASTSRGEETQYF

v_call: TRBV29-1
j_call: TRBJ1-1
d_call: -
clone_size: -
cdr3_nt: TGCAGCGTTGTCGGTCCGGTGAACACTGAAGCTTTCTTT
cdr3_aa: CSVVGPVNTEAFF

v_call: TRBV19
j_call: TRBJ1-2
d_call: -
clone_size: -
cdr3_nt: TGTGCCAGTAGAACCACCCGGGACATCCTCTATGGCTACACCTTC
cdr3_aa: CASRTTRDILYGYTF

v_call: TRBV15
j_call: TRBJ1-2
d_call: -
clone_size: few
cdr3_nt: TGTGCCACCAGCAGACCCTCCTCAGGGGACTATGGCTACACCTTC
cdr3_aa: CATSRPSSGDYGYTF

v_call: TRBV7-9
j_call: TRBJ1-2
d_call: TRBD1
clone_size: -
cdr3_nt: TGTTCCAGCAGCTTAGGGACAGCGAACTATGGCTACACCTTC
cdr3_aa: CSSSLGTANYGYTF

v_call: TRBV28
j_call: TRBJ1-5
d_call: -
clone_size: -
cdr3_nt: TGTGCCAGCATCAAGGGAGGGAGCAATCAGCCCCAGCATTTT
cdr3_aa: CASIKGGSNQPQHF

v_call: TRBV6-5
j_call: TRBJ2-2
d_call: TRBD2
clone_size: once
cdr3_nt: TGTGCCAGCAGTTGGACTAGCGGGAACACCGGGGAGCTGTTTTTT
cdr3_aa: CASSWTSGNTGELFF

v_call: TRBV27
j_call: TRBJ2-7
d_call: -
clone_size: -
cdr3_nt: TGTGCCAGCAGTCCGCAGGGGGGCGTCCACGAGCAGTACTTC
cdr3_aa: CASSPQGGVHEQYF

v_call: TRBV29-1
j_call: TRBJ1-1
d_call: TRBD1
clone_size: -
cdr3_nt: TGCAGCGTGGGGGACAGCAAGAACACTGAAGCTTTCTTT
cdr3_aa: CSVGDSKNTEAFF

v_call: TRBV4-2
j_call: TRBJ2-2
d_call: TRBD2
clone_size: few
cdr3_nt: TGTGCCAGCACCCCAAGGGCTAGCGGGGGGGCGAACACCGGGGAGCTGTTTTTT
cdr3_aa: CASTPRASGGANTGELFF

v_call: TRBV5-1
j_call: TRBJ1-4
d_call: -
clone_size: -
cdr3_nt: TGCGCCAGCAGCTTCTCTGGAGCAACTAATGAAAAACTGTTTTTT
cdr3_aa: CASSFSGATNEKLFF

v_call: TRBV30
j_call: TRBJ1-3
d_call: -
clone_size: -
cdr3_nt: TGTGCCTGGAGTGTACCCCCAAGCTGGGCCACTTTCTCTGGAAACACCATATATTTT
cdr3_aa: CAWSVPPSWATFSGNTIYF

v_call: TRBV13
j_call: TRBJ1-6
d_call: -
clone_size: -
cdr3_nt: TGTGCCAGCAGCTCAAGCGGGACTGCCTATAATTCACCCCTCCACTTT
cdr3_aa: CASSSSGTAYNSPLHF

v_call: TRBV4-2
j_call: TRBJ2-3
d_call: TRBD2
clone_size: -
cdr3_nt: TGTGCCAGCAGCCCTACTAGCGGGAGAGATACGCAGTATTTT
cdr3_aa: CASSPTSGRDTQYF

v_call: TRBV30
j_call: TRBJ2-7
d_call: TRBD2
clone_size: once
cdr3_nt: TGTGCCTGGAGTGTACGGGGACTAGCGTACGAGCAGTACTTC
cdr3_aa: CAWSVRGLAYEQYF

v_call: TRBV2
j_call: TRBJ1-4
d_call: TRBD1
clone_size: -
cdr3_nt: TGTGCCAGCAGCCTTAACAGGGGGCCAAATGAAAAACTGTTTTTT
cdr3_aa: CASSLNRGPNEKLFF

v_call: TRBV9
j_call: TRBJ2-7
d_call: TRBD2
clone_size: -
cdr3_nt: TGTGCCAGCAGCCCCAGTGGGAGCCGGGACGGGGGGACCTACGAGCAGTACTTC
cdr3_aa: CASSPSGSRDGGTYEQYF

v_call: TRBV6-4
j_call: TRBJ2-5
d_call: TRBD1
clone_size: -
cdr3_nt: TGTGCCAGCAGTCGGGACAGGGGAGAGACCCAGTACTTC
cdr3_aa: CASSRDRGETQYF

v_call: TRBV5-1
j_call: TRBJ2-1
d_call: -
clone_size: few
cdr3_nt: TGCGCCTCCACGCTAAATCTAGCAAACAATGAGCAGTTCTTC
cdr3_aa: CASTLNLANNEQFF

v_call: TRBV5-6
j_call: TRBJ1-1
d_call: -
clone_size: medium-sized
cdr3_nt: TGTGCCAGCAGCTTGCGCGGCACTGAAGCTTTCTTT
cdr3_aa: CASSLRGTEAFF

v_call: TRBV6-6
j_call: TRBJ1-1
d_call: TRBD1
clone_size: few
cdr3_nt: TGTGCCAGCAGCTCTCGACAGGGGGCTTTCTTT
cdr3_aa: CASSSRQGAFF

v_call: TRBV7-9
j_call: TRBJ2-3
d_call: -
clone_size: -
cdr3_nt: TGTTCCAGCAGCCTAAGCACAGATACGCAGTATTTT
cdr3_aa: CSSSLSTDTQYF

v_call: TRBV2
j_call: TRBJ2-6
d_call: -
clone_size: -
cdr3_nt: TGTGCCAGCAGTGATCAGACGACACCTCTATCTGGGGCCAACGTCCTGACTTTC
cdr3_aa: CASSDQTTPLSGANVLTF

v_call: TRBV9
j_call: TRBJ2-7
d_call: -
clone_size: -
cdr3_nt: TGTGCCAGCAGCGTAGAATGGAGAGGAGATCAGCAGTACTTC
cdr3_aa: CASSVEWRGDQQYF

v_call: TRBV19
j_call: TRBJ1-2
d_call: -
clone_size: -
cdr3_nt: TGTGCCAGTACTTCCAGGGAAGCTAACTATGGCTACACCTTC
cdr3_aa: CASTSREANYGYTF

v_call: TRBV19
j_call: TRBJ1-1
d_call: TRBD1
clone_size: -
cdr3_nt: TGTGCCAGTAGTGCGAGACAGGGAAGCACTGAAGCTTTCTTT
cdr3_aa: CASSARQGSTEAFF

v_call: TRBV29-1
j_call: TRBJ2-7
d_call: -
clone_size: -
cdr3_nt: TGCAGTGCGGGGGGACAGGGTAGAGAGCAGTACTTC
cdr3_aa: CSAGGQGREQYF

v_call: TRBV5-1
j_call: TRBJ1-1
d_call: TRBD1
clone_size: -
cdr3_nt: TGCGCCAGCAGCCTGGGACAGGGGGCGGCTGAAGCTTTCTTT
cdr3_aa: CASSLGQGAAEAFF

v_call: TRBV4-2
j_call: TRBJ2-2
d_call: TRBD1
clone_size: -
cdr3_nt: TGTGCCAGCAGCCATCCCCGGGACAGGGCCCCCGGGGAGCTGTTTTTT
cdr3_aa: CASSHPRDRAPGELFF

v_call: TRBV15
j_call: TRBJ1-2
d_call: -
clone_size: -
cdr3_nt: TGTGCCACCAGCAGAGATCTCGGGGCAGGGGCCTTGGGTGGCTACACCTTC
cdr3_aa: CATSRDLGAGALGGYTF

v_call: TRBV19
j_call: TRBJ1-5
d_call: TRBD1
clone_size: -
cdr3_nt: TGTGCCAGTAGTGCCCGACAGGGGAACAGCAATCAGCCCCAGCATTTT
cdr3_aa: CASSARQGNSNQPQHF

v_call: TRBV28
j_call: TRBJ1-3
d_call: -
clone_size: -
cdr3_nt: TGTGCCAGCAGTTTCCCAGGGGCAAACTCTGGAAACACCATATATTTT
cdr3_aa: CASSFPGANSGNTIYF